The 5 T cell receptor beta chains reported below all come from one sample, sequenced in a study of response to subunit inactivated influenza vaccine. TCRdb ran MiXCR on the RT-PCR reads and lists one entry per CDR3 protein. The data show some 640,000 distinct CDR3 sequences, roughly 14% seen once. Source: PBMCs from blood, taken around 14 days before vaccination. Every receptor here comes from a man aged 50 to 60 who received an inactivated influenza vaccine.

This clonotype was found a few times. The J gene is TRBJ2-7, the V gene TRBV4-2; 10 nucleotides align to TRBD2. Trimming removed 0 bases from V and 5 bases from J; junction bases left unmatched: 7. CDR1 LGHNA and CDR2 YNFKEQ come from the germline V gene. This CDR3 is 16 amino acids long. The CDR3 DNA is TGTGCCAGCAGCCAAGAGAGCGGGAGGGTGGGCGACGAGCAGTACTTC. Translation gives CASSQESGRVGDEQYF.

The table lists this clonotype with a few counts. V and J are TRBV4-1 and TRBJ1-6; 8 bases map to TRBD1. V dropped 4 bases and J dropped 6; count of bases not matched to a gene: 8. There are 16 residues in the CDR3. The germline gives CDR1 MGHRA, CDR2 YSYEKL. This CDR3 reads CASSLRTGLGNSPLHF. In DNA form, the CDR3 reads TGCGCCAGCAGCCTGCGGACAGGGCTTGGTAATTCACCCCTCCACTTT.

The CDR3 region has the DNA TGCAGTGCCTTACTCATTCAGGGGCGGAATTCACCCCTCCACTTT. Protein sequence: CSALLIQGRNSPLHF. The chain couples TRBV20-1 to TRBJ1-6; possibly TRBD1 for D (6 bases). CDR1 and CDR2 (germline): DFQATT, SNEGSKA (reference sequence). The CDR3 contains 15 residues. The ends were cut back, 6 bases at V and 7 bases at J, with 19 bases in the middle.

This clonotype was seen only a few times. The V call is TRBV28, the J call TRBJ2-5, with D unclear. The V end lost 7 bases, the J end lost 4 bases, and 19 bases lay between the germline ends. From germline, CDR1 is MDHEN and CDR2 SYDVKM. CDR3 size: 15 residues. Here the CDR3 DNA reads TGTGCCAGCAAGCCTTCGCCGGGCGTAGGAGAGACCCAGTACTTC. Protein sequence: CASKPSPGVGETQYF.

This clonotype was recorded at least ten times. The chain carries TRBV20-1 and TRBJ2-5, with D uncertain. The germline V gene has CDR1 DFQATT and CDR2 SNEGSKA (reference sequence). The CDR3 is 10 amino acids. With 2 bases removed from V and 5 bases from J, the gap between germline ends came to 3 bases. CDR3 protein: CSARTETQYF. For the CDR3, the DNA is TGCAGTGCTAGAACCGAGACCCAGTACTTC.